This TCR beta chain is drawn from a study of blood T cell repertoires in COVID-19. The authors' processing: Counts of nucleated cells, estimated from reference gene primer amplification, were obtained. Profiled with immunoSEQ multiplex PCR; TCRdb holds only in-frame clones, not every one. The DNA gave D and trimming, while V, J and clone size come from that table. Of some 200,000 clones in the sample, about 86% were seen once. Germline CDR1 is MGHDK and CDR2 is SYGVNS. This CDR3 spans 15 amino acids. V was trimmed by 7 bases and J by 0 bases, leaving 13 bases between them. This clonotype was sampled from a woman between 45 and 60 years old with acute or convalescent COVID-19. The gene calls are TRBV25-1 and TRBJ1-3, with D uncertain. Input material: peripheral blood. DNA of the CDR3: TGTGCCAGCACTTTATCGGGTCTCTCTGGAAACACCATATATTTT. This gives the protein CASTLSGLSGNTIYF.